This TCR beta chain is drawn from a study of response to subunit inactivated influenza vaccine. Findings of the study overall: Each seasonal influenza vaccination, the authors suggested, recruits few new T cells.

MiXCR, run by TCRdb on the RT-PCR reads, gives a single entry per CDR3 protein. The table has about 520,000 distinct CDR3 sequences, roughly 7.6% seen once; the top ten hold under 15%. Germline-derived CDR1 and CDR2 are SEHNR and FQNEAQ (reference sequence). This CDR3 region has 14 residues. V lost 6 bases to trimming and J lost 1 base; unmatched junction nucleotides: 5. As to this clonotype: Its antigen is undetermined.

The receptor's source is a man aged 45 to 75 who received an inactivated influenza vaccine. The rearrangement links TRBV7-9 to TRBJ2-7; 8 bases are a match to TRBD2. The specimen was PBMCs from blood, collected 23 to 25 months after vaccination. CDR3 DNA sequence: TGTGCCAGCAGACGACTAGCGACTTCCTACGAGCAGTACTTC. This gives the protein CASRRLATSYEQYF.